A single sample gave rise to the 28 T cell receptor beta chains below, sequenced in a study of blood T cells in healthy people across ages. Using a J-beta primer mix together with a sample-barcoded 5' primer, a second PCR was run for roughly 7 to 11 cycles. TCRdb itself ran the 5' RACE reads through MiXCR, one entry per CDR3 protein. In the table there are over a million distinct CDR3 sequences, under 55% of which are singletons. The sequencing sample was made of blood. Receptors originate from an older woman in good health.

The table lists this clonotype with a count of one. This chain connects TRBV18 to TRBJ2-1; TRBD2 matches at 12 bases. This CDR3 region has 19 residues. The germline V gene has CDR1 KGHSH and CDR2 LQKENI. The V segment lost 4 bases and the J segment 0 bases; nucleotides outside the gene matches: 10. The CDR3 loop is CASSLGGLAGPSSYNEQFF. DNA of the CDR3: TGTGCCAGCTCACTCGGCGGACTAGCGGGACCTTCCTCCTACAATGAGCAGTTCTTC.

CDR3 in amino acids: CSARDLRAGENQPQHF. CDR3 in DNA: TGCAGTGCTAGAGATCTCAGGGCAGGGGAAAATCAGCCCCAGCATTTT. V gene TRBV20-1 combines with J gene TRBJ1-5, with a weak D call TRBD1 (6 bases). This CDR3 is 16 amino acids long. Germline-derived CDR1 and CDR2 are DFQATT and SNEGSKA (reference sequence). V lost 0 bases and J lost 4, with 16 bases in between.

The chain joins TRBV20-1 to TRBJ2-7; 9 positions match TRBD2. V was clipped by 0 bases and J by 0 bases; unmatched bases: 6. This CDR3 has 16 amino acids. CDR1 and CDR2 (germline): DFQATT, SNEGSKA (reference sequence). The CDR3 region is CSARDPSSGSSYEQYF. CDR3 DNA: TGCAGTGCTAGAGATCCCAGTAGCGGGAGCTCCTACGAGCAGTACTTC.

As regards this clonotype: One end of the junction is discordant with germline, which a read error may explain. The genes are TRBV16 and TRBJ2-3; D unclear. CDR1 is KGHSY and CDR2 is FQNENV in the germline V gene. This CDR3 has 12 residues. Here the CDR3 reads CACSQGTDTQYF. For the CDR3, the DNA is TGTGCCTGCAGCCAAGGCACAGATACGCAGTATTTT.

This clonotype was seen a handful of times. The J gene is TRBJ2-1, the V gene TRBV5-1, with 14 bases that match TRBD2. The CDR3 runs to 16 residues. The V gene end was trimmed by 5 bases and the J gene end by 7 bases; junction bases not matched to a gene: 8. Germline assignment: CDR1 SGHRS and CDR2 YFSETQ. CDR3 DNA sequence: TGCGCCAGCAGTTCCACCGGGACTAGCGGGAGTAATGAGCAGTTCTTC. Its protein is CASSSTGTSGSNEQFF.

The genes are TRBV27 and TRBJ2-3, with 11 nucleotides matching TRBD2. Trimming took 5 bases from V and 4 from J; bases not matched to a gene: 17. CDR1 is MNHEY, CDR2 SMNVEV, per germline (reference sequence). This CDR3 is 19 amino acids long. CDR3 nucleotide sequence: TGTGCCAGCAGTCCCGGGACTAGCGGCCTCGATGGGGCCCCAGATACGCAGTATTTT. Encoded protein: CASSPGTSGLDGAPDTQYF.

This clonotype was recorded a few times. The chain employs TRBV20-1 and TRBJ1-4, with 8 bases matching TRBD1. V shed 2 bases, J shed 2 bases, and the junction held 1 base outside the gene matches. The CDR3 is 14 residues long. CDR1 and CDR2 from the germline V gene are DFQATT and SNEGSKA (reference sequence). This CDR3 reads CSARPGGTNEKLFF. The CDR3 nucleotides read TGCAGTGCTAGACCAGGGGGCACTAATGAAAAACTGTTTTTT.

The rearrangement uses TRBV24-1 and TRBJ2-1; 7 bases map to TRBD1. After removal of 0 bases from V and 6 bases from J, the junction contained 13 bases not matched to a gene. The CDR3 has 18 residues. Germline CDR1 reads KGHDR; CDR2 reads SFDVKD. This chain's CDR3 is CATSDLRWGTTGINEQFF. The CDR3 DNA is TGTGCCACCAGTGATTTGCGTTGGGGCACGACAGGGATCAATGAGCAGTTCTTC.

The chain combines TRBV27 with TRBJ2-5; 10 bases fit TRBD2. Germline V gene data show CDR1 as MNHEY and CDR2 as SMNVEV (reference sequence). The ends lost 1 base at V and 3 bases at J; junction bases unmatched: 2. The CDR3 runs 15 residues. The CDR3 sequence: CASSLWGTSEETQYF. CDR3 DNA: TGTGCCAGCAGTTTATGGGGGACTAGCGAAGAGACCCAGTACTTC.

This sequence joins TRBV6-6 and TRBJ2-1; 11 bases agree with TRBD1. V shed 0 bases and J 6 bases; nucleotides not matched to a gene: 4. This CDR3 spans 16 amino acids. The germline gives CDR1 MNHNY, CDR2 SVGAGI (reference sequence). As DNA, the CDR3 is TGTGCCAGCAGTTACTCTGGGACAGGGGGTTCCAATGAGCAGTTCTTC. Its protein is CASSYSGTGGSNEQFF.

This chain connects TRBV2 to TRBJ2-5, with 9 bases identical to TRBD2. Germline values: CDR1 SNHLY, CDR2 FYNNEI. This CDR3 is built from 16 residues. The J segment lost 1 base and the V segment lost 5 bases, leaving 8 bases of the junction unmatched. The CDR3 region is CASSFQAGGGQETQYF. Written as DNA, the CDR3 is TGTGCCAGCAGTTTCCAAGCGGGAGGAGGCCAAGAGACCCAGTACTTC.

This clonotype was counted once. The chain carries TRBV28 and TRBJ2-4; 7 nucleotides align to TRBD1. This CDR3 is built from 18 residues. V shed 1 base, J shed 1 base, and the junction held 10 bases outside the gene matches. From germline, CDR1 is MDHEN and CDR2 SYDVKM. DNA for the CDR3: TGTGCCAGCAGTTTATTCTACTCAGGGGGAACGGCCAAAAACATTCAGTACTTC. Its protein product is CASSLFYSGGTAKNIQYF.

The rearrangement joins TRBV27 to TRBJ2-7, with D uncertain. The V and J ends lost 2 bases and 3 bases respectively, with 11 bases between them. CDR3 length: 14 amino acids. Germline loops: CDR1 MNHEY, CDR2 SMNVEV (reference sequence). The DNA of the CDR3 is TGTGCCAGCAGTTTAGGTGACACCTACTACGAGCAGTACTTC. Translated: CASSLGDTYYEQYF.

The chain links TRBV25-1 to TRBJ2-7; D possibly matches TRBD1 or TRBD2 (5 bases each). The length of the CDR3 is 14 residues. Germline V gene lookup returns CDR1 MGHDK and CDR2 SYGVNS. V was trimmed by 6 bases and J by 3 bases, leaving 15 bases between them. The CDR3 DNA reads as TGTGCCAGCAGCGCCCCGGGGACCTTCTACGAGCAGTACTTC. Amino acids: CASSAPGTFYEQYF.

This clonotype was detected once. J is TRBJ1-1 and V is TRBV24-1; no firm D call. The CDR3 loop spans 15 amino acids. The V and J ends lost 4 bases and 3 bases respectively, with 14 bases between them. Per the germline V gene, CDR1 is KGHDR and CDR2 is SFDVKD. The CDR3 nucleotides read TGTGCCACCAGTGACCATCATATTGGACACACTGAAGCTTTCTTT. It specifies CATSDHHIGHTEAFF.

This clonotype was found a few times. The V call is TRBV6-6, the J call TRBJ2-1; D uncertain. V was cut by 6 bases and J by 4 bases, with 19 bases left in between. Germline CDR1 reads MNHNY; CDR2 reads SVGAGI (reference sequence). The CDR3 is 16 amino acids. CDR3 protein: CASSLSTPQFYNEQFF. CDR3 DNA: TGTGCCAGCAGCCTCTCCACCCCGCAATTTTACAATGAGCAGTTCTTC.

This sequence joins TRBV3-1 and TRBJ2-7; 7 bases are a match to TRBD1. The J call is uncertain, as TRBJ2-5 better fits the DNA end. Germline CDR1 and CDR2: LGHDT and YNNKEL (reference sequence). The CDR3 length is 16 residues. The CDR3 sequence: CASSQDGTATGETQYF. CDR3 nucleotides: TGTGCCAGCAGCCAAGATGGGACGGCGACAGGGGAGACCCAGTACTTC.

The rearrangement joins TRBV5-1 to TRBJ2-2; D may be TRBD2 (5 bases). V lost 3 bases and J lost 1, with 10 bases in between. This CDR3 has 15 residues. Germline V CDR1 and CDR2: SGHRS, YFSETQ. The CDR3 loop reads CASSSAAVNTGELFF. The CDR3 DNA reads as TGCGCCAGCAGCTCTGCAGCGGTGAACACCGGGGAGCTGTTTTTT.

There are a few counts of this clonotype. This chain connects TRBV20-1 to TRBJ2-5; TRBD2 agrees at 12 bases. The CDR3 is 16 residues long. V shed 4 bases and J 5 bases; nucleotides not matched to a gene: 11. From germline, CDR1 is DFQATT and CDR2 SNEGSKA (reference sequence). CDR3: CSATEGLAGPMETQYF. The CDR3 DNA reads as TGCAGTGCTACTGAGGGACTAGCGGGTCCGATGGAGACCCAGTACTTC.

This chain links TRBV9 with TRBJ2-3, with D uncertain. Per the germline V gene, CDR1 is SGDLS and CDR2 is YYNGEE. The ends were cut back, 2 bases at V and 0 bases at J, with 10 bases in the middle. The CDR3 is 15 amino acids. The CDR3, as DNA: TGTGCCAGCAGCGTCTCAACTTCTAGCACAGATACGCAGTATTTT. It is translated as CASSVSTSSTDTQYF.

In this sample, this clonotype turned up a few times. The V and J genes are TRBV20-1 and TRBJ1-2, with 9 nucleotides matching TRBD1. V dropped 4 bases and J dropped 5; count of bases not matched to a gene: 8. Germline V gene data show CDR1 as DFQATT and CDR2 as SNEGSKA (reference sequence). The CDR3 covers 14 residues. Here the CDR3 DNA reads TGCAGTGCTACGCGTACAGGGGGCGGGTATGGCTACACCTTC. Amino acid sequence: CSATRTGGGYGYTF.

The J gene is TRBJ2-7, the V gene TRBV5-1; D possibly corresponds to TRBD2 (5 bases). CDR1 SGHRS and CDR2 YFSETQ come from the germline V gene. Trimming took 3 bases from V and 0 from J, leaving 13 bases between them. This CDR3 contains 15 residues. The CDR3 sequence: CASSYPTGISYEQYF. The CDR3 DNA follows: TGCGCCAGCAGCTATCCGACGGGGATCTCCTACGAGCAGTACTTC.

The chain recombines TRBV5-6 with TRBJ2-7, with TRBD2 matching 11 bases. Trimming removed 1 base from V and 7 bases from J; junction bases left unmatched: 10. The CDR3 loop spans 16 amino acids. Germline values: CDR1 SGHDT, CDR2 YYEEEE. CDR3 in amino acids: CASSLRATSGKNEQYF. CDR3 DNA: TGTGCCAGCAGCTTGAGGGCGACTAGCGGGAAAAATGAGCAGTACTTC.

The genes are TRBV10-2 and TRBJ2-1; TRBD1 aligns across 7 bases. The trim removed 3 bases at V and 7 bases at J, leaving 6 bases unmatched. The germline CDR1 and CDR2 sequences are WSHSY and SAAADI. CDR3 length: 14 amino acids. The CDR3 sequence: CASSDRGWSNEQFF. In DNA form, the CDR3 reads TGCGCCAGCAGTGACAGGGGGTGGTCAAATGAGCAGTTCTTC.

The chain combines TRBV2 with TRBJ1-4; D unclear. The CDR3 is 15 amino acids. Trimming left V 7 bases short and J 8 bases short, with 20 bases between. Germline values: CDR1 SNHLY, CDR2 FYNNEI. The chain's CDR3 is CASNWNGPKEEKLFF. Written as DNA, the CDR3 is TGTGCCAGCAACTGGAACGGCCCAAAGGAAGAAAAACTGTTTTTT.

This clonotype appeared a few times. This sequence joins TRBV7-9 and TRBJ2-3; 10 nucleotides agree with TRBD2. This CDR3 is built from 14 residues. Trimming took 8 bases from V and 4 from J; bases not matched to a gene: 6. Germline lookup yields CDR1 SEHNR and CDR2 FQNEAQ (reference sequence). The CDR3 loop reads CASDPSGSSDTQYF. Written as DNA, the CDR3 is TGTGCCAGCGATCCTAGCGGGAGTTCAGATACGCAGTATTTT.

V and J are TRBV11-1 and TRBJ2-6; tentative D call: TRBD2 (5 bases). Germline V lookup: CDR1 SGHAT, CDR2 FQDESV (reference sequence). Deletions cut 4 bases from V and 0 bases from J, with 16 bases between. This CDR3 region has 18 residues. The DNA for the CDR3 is TGTGCCAGCAGCTCAGCGGTTAGGGAGCCCTCTGGGGCCAACGTCCTGACTTTC. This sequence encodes CASSSAVREPSGANVLTF.

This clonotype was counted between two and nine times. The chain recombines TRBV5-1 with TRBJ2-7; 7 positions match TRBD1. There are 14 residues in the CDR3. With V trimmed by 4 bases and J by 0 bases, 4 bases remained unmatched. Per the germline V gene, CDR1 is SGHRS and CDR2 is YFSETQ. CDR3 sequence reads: CASSVWDSSYEQYF. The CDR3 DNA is TGCGCCAGCAGCGTATGGGACAGCTCCTACGAGCAGTACTTC.